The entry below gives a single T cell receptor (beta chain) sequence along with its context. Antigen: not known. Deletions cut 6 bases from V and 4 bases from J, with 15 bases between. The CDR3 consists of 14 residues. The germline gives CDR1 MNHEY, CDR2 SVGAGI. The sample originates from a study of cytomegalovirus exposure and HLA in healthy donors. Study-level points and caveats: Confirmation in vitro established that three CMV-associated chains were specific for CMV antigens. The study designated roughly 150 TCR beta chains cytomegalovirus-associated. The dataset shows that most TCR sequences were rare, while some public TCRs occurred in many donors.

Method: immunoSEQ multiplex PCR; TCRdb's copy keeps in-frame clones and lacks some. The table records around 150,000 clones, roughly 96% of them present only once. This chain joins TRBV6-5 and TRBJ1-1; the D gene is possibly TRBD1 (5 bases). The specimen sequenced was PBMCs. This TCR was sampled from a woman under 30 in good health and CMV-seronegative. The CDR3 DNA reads TGTGCCAGCAGCCCCAGGGATAGGGTCACTGAAGCTTTCTTT. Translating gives CASSPRDRVTEAFF.